A selection of T cell receptor beta chains follows, all from one sample in a study of CD8 T cells in ankylosing spondylitis. A single record per CDR3 protein comes from TCRdb applying MiXCR to the 5' RACE reads. Here the sample spans hundreds of thousands of distinct CDR3 sequences, 12% being singletons. The sample taken for sequencing was blood, either unsorted or a sorted T cell fraction (not recorded which). The receptor source for this set is a male donor with ankylosing spondylitis. The CDR3 runs from the conserved cysteine through the conserved F or W. A D gene is named only where the DNA matches it firmly. For some rows the clone size is stated as once, few or many, or as a class when expanded; others skip it.

few TRBJ2-2 TRBV7-9 NA TGTGCCAGCAGCTTTCAATCGTCCGGGGAGCTGTTTTTT CASSFQSSGELFF
few TRBJ1-4 TRBV5-1 NA TGCGCCAGTCGCCGGGGCGTAGGAGAAAAACTGTTTTTT CASRRGVGEKLFF
many TRBJ2-3 TRBV27 TRBD2 TGTGCCAGCAGTCTCCTTGCGGGACTAGCTCCCACAGATACGCAGTATTTT CASSLLAGLAPTDTQYF
NA TRBJ2-5 TRBV5-6 NA TGTGCCAGCAGCTTGGGGAGCGGGACCCAGTACTTC CASSLGSGTQYF
few TRBJ2-1 TRBV20-1 TRBD2 TGCAGTGCTAGAGGTTACGGGGGGGAGTGGGATGAGCAGTTCTTC CSARGYGGEWDEQFF
few TRBJ2-3 TRBV5-1 NA TGCGCCAGCAGTTCAAGCGGAGCCGTTAGCACAGATACGCAGTATTTT CASSSSGAVSTDTQYF
NA TRBJ1-6 TRBV7-2 NA TGTGCCAGCAGCTTAGTTCGGGGAGGTAATTCACCCCTCCACTTT CASSLVRGGNSPLHF
NA TRBJ2-2 TRBV20-1 NA TGCAGTGCTAGAGCCCTGTGGACCGGGGAGCTGTTTTTT CSARALWTGELFF
few TRBJ1-2 TRBV10-3 NA TGTGCCATCAGTGAGTTGAGGGCTAACTATGGCTACACCTTC CAISELRANYGYTF
NA TRBJ1-2 TRBV5-1 NA TGCGCCAGCAGCTTTGGGGGTAGGAACTATGGCTACACCTTC CASSFGGRNYGYTF
NA TRBJ2-3 TRBV20-1 TRBD1 TGCAGTGCTAGGAAGGGACAGGGCACAGATACGCAGTATTTT CSARKGQGTDTQYF
many TRBJ2-5 TRBV11-2 NA TGTGCCAGCAGCTCCCCTGGGGGTGGCCGGAAAGAGACCCAGTACTTC CASSSPGGGRKETQYF
NA TRBJ1-2 TRBV6-5 NA TGTGCCAGCAGTTACGCCAGGGAAGGCTACACCTTC CASSYAREGYTF
few TRBJ1-2 TRBV12-5 TRBD1 TGTGCTAGTGGTTCGACAGGGAACTATGGCTACACCTTC CASGSTGNYGYTF